A single sample gave rise to the 4 T cell receptor beta chains below, sequenced in a study of blood T cell repertoires in COVID-19. Assay used: immunoSEQ multiplex PCR; TCRdb lists only in-frame clones, some missing. The repertoire has approximately 45,000 clones, more than 65% of them found once; the top ten carry about three fifths. Input material: peripheral blood. These receptors were collected from a man older than 75 with acute or convalescent COVID-19.

This clone has a count of ten or more. V gene TRBV7-7 combines with J gene TRBJ2-7; 10 positions agree with TRBD1. Trimming cost V 5 bases and J 2 bases; bases outside gene matches: 0. Germline V gene lookup returns CDR1 SSHAT and CDR2 FNYEAQ (reference sequence). The CDR3 is made up of 13 amino acids. CDR3 bases: TGTGCCAGCAGCGGACAGGGGGCCTACGAGCAGTACTTC. It translates to CASSGQGAYEQYF. Variable domain in full (rest from reference TRBV7-7 and TRBJ2-7): GAGVSQSPRYKVTKRGQDVTLRCDPISSHATLYWYQQALGQGPEFLTYFNYEAQPDKSGLPSDRFSAERPEGSISTLTIQRTEQRDSAMYRCASSGQGAYEQYFGPGTRLTVT.

The chain joins TRBV11-1 to TRBJ2-7; a possible D gene is TRBD2 (6 bases). Per germline, CDR1 SGHAT and CDR2 FQDESV (reference sequence). This CDR3 spans 13 amino acids. V was shortened by 5 bases and J by 2 bases, with 10 bases between the two germline ends. The CDR3 bases are TGTGCCAGCAGCCCCTGGGGGGCCTACGAGCAGTACTTC. Translating it yields CASSPWGAYEQYF. Variable domain in full (rest from reference TRBV11-1 and TRBJ2-7): EAEVAQSPRYKITEKSQAVAFWCDPISGHATLYWYRQILGQGPELLVQFQDESVVDDSQLPKDRFSAERLKGVDSTLKIQPAELGDSAMYLCASSPWGAYEQYFGPGTRLTVT.

The chain carries TRBV27 and TRBJ1-1; TRBD1 matches 8 bases. The V gene end was trimmed by 2 bases and the J gene end by 8 bases; junction bases not matched to a gene: 7. CDR1 and CDR2 (germline): MNHEY, SMNVEV (reference sequence). CDR3 size: 14 residues. The CDR3 bases are TGTGCCAGCAGTTTAACCCCGGGACAGGTAGAAGCTTTCTTT. It codes for CASSLTPGQVEAFF.

The V call is TRBV18, the J call TRBJ2-7; 12 nucleotides match TRBD2. V shed 1 base, J shed 1 base, and the junction held 5 bases outside the gene matches. This CDR3 is 17 amino acids long. Germline V CDR1 and CDR2: KGHSH, LQKENI. The DNA of the CDR3 is TGTGCCAGCTCACCACAGTCTAGCGGGAGGGTATCCTACGAGCAGTACTTC. Translation gives CASSPQSSGRVSYEQYF.